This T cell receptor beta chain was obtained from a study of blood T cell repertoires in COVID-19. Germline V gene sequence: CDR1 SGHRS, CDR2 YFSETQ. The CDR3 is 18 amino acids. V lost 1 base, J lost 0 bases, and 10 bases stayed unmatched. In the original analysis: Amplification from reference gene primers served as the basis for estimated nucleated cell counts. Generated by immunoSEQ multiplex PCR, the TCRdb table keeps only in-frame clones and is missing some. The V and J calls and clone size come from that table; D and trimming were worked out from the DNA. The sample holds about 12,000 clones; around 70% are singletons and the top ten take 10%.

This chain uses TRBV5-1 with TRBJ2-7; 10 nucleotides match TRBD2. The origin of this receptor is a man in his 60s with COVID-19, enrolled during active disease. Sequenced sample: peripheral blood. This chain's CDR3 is CASSLTAGGPGSSYEQYF. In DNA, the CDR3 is TGCGCCAGCAGCTTGACAGCGGGGGGGCCGGGAAGCTCCTACGAGCAGTACTTC. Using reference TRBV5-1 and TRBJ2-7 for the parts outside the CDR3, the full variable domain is KAGVTQTPRYLIKTRGQQVTLSCSPISGHRSVSWYQQTPGQGLQFLFEYFSETQRNKGNFPGRFSGRQFSNSRSEMNVSTLELGDSALYLCASSLTAGGPGSSYEQYFGPGTRLTVT.